This is a list of T cell receptor beta chains from one sample in a study of T cells after yellow fever vaccination. TCRdb redid the calling of the 5' RACE reads with MiXCR, one entry per CDR3 protein. The table lists some 320,000 distinct CDR3 sequences, about 10% of them singletons. The source was CD4+ T cells sorted from PBMCs, collected 45 days after the yellow fever booster vaccination. These TCRs come from a young man who received the YFV17D yellow fever vaccine. CDR3s leave out the opening cysteine and the closing phenylalanine or tryptophan. The order of the fields is CDR3 protein, D gene, J gene, V gene. The D gene is left open where the match is weak.

CDR3aa: ATSRPVVGNQPQH
d_gene: .
j_gene: TRBJ1-5
v_gene: TRBV15

CDR3aa: ASTLAGGGNTQY
d_gene: TRBD2
j_gene: TRBJ2-3
v_gene: TRBV5-6

CDR3aa: ASSHTGEGTEAF
d_gene: .
j_gene: TRBJ1-1
v_gene: TRBV3-1

CDR3aa: SASLGNNYGYT
d_gene: .
j_gene: TRBJ1-2
v_gene: TRBV20-1

CDR3aa: ASRDRSGGARDY
d_gene: TRBD2
j_gene: TRBJ2-3
v_gene: TRBV6-6

CDR3aa: ASSRTGVQPQH
d_gene: TRBD1
j_gene: TRBJ1-5
v_gene: TRBV6-5

CDR3aa: SVGTPNAGYT
d_gene: .
j_gene: TRBJ1-2
v_gene: TRBV29-1

CDR3aa: ASSWDISTDTQY
d_gene: .
j_gene: TRBJ2-3
v_gene: TRBV7-9

CDR3aa: AARGQGGTGELF
d_gene: .
j_gene: TRBJ2-2
v_gene: TRBV10-3

CDR3aa: ASRGFSYNEQF
d_gene: .
j_gene: TRBJ2-1
v_gene: TRBV6-5

CDR3aa: ASSLYRGNTGELF
d_gene: TRBD1
j_gene: TRBJ2-2
v_gene: TRBV7-2

CDR3aa: ASSGGGGADPGYT
d_gene: .
j_gene: TRBJ1-2
v_gene: TRBV6-5

CDR3aa: ASSSTGVYGYT
d_gene: TRBD1
j_gene: TRBJ1-2
v_gene: TRBV5-6

CDR3aa: ASSLGPPSNTGELF
d_gene: .
j_gene: TRBJ2-2
v_gene: TRBV5-6

CDR3aa: ASSLEGANTEAF
d_gene: TRBD1
j_gene: TRBJ1-1
v_gene: TRBV7-9

CDR3aa: ASSLSSGTDTQY
d_gene: .
j_gene: TRBJ2-3
v_gene: TRBV5-1

CDR3aa: ASGFGVNYGYT
d_gene: .
j_gene: TRBJ1-2
v_gene: TRBV12-5

CDR3aa: ASSLVVGANEKLF
d_gene: .
j_gene: TRBJ1-4
v_gene: TRBV7-2

CDR3aa: SALGLAGSNEQF
d_gene: TRBD2
j_gene: TRBJ2-1
v_gene: TRBV20-1

CDR3aa: ASSPVENTGELF
d_gene: .
j_gene: TRBJ2-2
v_gene: TRBV18

CDR3aa: ASSLAIGRSEQF
d_gene: TRBD2
j_gene: TRBJ2-1
v_gene: TRBV7-9

CDR3aa: ASRSGGTDTQY
d_gene: TRBD1
j_gene: TRBJ2-3
v_gene: TRBV5-6

CDR3aa: ASSLGFGSYGYT
d_gene: .
j_gene: TRBJ1-2
v_gene: TRBV27

CDR3aa: ASRDRDSYNEQF
d_gene: TRBD1
j_gene: TRBJ2-1
v_gene: TRBV12-3/TRBV12-4

CDR3aa: ASSQEGRASLAKNIQY
d_gene: TRBD2
j_gene: TRBJ2-4
v_gene: TRBV4-2

CDR3aa: ASSLGSSETQY
d_gene: .
j_gene: TRBJ2-5
v_gene: TRBV12-3/TRBV12-4

CDR3aa: ASRGDRTTYNEQF
d_gene: .
j_gene: TRBJ2-1
v_gene: TRBV2

CDR3aa: ASSVEGNKGYGYT
d_gene: .
j_gene: TRBJ1-2
v_gene: TRBV9

CDR3aa: ASSVLGGVGGEQY
d_gene: .
j_gene: TRBJ2-7
v_gene: TRBV9

CDR3aa: ASSPRSYQPQH
d_gene: .
j_gene: TRBJ1-5
v_gene: TRBV18

CDR3aa: ASTGLRQLNEQF
d_gene: .
j_gene: TRBJ2-1
v_gene: TRBV12-3/TRBV12-4

CDR3aa: ASSYSAGELF
d_gene: .
j_gene: TRBJ2-2
v_gene: TRBV12-3/TRBV12-4

CDR3aa: SVEYRGVDNEQF
d_gene: TRBD1
j_gene: TRBJ2-1
v_gene: TRBV29-1

CDR3aa: ASSYSRGEGEAF
d_gene: .
j_gene: TRBJ1-1
v_gene: TRBV6-5

CDR3aa: ASSQSRMNTEAF
d_gene: .
j_gene: TRBJ1-1
v_gene: TRBV3-1

CDR3aa: ASTKRTSGGASSYNEQF
d_gene: TRBD2
j_gene: TRBJ2-1
v_gene: TRBV6-1

CDR3aa: ASSSRTSGGPGAKNIQY
d_gene: TRBD2
j_gene: TRBJ2-4
v_gene: TRBV7-8

CDR3aa: ASSPGQQGSQPQH
d_gene: .
j_gene: TRBJ1-5
v_gene: TRBV6-1

CDR3aa: ASTPLEGGGYT
d_gene: .
j_gene: TRBJ1-2
v_gene: TRBV7-9

CDR3aa: ASSLDWLGGQY
d_gene: .
j_gene: TRBJ2-7
v_gene: TRBV5-1

CDR3aa: ASLRGRDPRNEQF
d_gene: .
j_gene: TRBJ2-1
v_gene: TRBV21-1

CDR3aa: ATSREIQDTGELF
d_gene: .
j_gene: TRBJ2-2
v_gene: TRBV15

CDR3aa: ASSVDGGDTEAF
d_gene: .
j_gene: TRBJ1-1
v_gene: TRBV9

CDR3aa: ASRTGSDIQY
d_gene: TRBD1
j_gene: TRBJ2-4
v_gene: TRBV6-5

CDR3aa: ASSLPAWGGEQF
d_gene: TRBD2
j_gene: TRBJ2-1
v_gene: TRBV7-2

CDR3aa: ASSPPEGPTAF
d_gene: .
j_gene: TRBJ1-1
v_gene: TRBV18

CDR3aa: SASIQRGGRETQY
d_gene: TRBD2
j_gene: TRBJ2-5
v_gene: TRBV20-1

CDR3aa: ASSFDWDGELF
d_gene: .
j_gene: TRBJ2-2
v_gene: TRBV12-3/TRBV12-4

CDR3aa: ASSQEWSDTQY
d_gene: .
j_gene: TRBJ2-3
v_gene: TRBV4-3

CDR3aa: ASSVFSNQPQH
d_gene: .
j_gene: TRBJ1-5
v_gene: TRBV19

CDR3aa: ASSPQGRVGYT
d_gene: .
j_gene: TRBJ1-2
v_gene: TRBV12-3/TRBV12-4

CDR3aa: ACLKGRIVETQY
d_gene: .
j_gene: TRBJ2-5
v_gene: TRBV30

CDR3aa: ASSLERRQGNEQF
d_gene: TRBD1
j_gene: TRBJ2-1
v_gene: TRBV5-5